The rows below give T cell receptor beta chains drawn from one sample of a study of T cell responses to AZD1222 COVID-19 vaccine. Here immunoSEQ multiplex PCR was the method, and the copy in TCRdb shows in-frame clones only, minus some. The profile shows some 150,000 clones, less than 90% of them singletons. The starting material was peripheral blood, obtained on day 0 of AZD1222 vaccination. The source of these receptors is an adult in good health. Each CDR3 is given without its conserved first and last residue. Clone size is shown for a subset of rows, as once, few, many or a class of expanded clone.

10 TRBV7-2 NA ASSAGANGYT
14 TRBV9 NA ASSPPRKGQNTEAF
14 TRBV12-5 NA ASGLVQEVTFEKLF
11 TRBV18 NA ASSPPIGGELF
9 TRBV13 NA ASSFGGRAF
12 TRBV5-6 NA ASSSPLQGQPQH
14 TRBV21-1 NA ASSKGPNREHSPLH
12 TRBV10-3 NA AISEHGADQPQH
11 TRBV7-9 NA ASSLVEDGEQY
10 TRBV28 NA ASSAAPYGYT
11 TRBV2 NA ASRGTFNQPQH
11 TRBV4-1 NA ASSQVTGGELF
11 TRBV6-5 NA ASNLRWGGGYT
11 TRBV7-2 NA ASSLAARTEAF
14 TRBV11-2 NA ASSLFGGTANNEQF
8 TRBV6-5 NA ATRRTEAF
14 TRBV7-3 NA ASSSKPGGVPNEQF
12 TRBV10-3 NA AISAGGSTDTQY
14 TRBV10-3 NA AITRTSGSRTGELF
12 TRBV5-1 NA ASSLGGNGDTQY
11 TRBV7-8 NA ASSLGGIGELF
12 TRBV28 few ASRTPVGYETQY
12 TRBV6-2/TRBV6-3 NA ASSYRPSSYEQY
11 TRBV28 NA ATHNTRDRRLH
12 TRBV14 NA ASSQGQEYNEQF
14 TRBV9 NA ASSVGTSVLYNEQF
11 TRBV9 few ASSVQQTGELF
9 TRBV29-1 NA SVEEEYEQY
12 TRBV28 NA ASSLDRAPFGYT
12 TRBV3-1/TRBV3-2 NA ASSQDQGSDTQY
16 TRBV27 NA ASSFYGTGSVSYEKLF
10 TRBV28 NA ASSKDNYGYT
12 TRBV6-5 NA ASTDPYSYNEQF
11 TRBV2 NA ASVLTSGNTIY
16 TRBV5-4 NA ASSPRGGAQSGANVLT
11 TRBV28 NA ASRTTGGRGYT
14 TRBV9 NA ASSVESTSLTYGYT
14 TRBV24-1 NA ATSDADRGNRDGYT
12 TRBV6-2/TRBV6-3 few ASSYGVPNTEAF
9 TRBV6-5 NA ASSGGGTRH
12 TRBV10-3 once AISEGLTNTEAF
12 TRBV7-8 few ASSLEAVNSPLH
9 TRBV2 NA ASSRYNEQF
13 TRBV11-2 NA ASSFERHGTDTQY
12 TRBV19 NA ASSIEGTNTEAF
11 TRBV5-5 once ASSPEGNQPQH
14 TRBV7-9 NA ASSSDGISGANVLT
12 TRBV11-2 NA ASSLRQSPYEQY
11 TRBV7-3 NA ASSTLGADTQY
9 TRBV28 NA ASSRWNEQF
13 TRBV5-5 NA ASSLRTLGTGELF
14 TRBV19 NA ASSSRLAGATGELF
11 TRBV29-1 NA SVEEEGEETQY
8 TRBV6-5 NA ASIHLEAF
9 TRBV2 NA ASSSQETQY
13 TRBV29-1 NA SVVGASGTDETQY
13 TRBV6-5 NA ASREGAYSNQPQH